Presented here are 25 T cell receptor beta chains from one specimen sequenced in a study of cytomegalovirus exposure and HLA in healthy donors. PCR employed 60 Vbeta and 13 Jbeta primers. TCRdb's table, derived via immunoSEQ multiplex PCR, lists solely in-frame clones and lacks some. The table lists roughly 120,000 clones, roughly 79% of them singletons. The specimen was PBMCs. Receptor source: a middle-aged woman in good health and CMV-seronegative.

This clone appeared once. The chain is built from TRBV5-3 and TRBJ2-2; a weak D match, TRBD1 (6 bases). TRBV5-3 counts as an open reading frame of uncertain function. Trimming removed 1 base from V and 6 bases from J, with 13 bases in between. This CDR3 contains 15 residues. The CDR3 loop reads CARSLRQGRAGELFF. Written as DNA, the CDR3 is TGTGCCAGAAGCTTGAGGCAGGGGCGGGCCGGGGAGCTGTTTTTT.

The rearrangement uses TRBV5-6 and TRBJ2-5; no definite D call. The tail of the sequence fits TRBJ2-7 better, so the J call may be wrong. In germline, CDR1 is SGHDT, CDR2 YYEEEE. This CDR3 is built from 17 residues. The CDR3 DNA reads as TGTGCCAGCAGCCCCATGGGCCCTCCCGGCCATTTCTACGAGCAGTACTTC. Protein: CASSPMGPPGHFYEQYF.

The V call is TRBV30, the J call TRBJ1-1; D is uncertain. V was shortened by 4 bases and J by 8 bases, with 23 bases between the two germline ends. This CDR3 spans 15 amino acids. Germline loops: CDR1 GTSNPN, CDR2 SVGIG (reference sequence). CDR3 in amino acids: CAWINRRRGFQEAFF. In DNA, the CDR3 is TGTGCCTGGATTAACCGGAGACGCGGATTTCAGGAAGCTTTCTTT.

Details on this clone: Germline is not matched at one junction end, which may reflect a read error. The chain recombines TRBV6-1 with TRBJ1-3; possibly TRBD1 for D (6 bases). The CDR3 is made up of 14 amino acids. Germline V lookup: CDR1 MNHNS, CDR2 SASEGT. As DNA, the CDR3 is TGTGCCAGCAGTTCGGACAGAACAGGAAACGCCATATATTTT. It yields the protein CASSSDRTGNAIYF.

The rearrangement joins TRBV30 to TRBJ2-7, with 9 nucleotides matching TRBD1. With 5 bases clipped from V and 1 base from J, the junction kept 6 bases outside the gene matches. The germline V gene encodes CDR1 GTSNPN and CDR2 SVGIG (reference sequence). The CDR3 sequence is 14 residues long. The CDR3 nucleotides are TGTGCCTGGGATACCGGGACAGGGTCCTACGAGCAGTACTTC. Protein: CAWDTGTGSYEQYF.

This rearrangement joins TRBV7-3 to TRBJ1-2; TRBD1 is a possible D gene (5 bases). The V gene lost 5 bases and the J gene lost 3 bases, with 10 bases spanning the gap. CDR1 SGHTA and CDR2 FQGTGA come from the germline V gene. This CDR3 is 13 amino acids long. CDR3 sequence (DNA): TGTGCCAGCAGCCCTGGGGGGGACTATGGCTACACCTTC. This translates into CASSPGGDYGYTF.

This clone was seen only a few times. The CDR3, as DNA: TGTGCCAGCAGCGCCGACTCACGCACAGATACGCAGTATTTT. Protein product: CASSADSRTDTQYF. V is TRBV9 and J is TRBJ2-3; D not certain. There are 14 residues in the CDR3. V lost 3 bases, J lost 1 base, and 9 bases lay in between. Germline V lookup: CDR1 SGDLS, CDR2 YYNGEE. Using reference TRBV9 and TRBJ2-3 for the parts outside the CDR3, the full variable domain is DSGVTQTPKHLITATGQRVTLRCSPRSGDLSVYWYQQSLDQGLQFLIQYYNGEERAKGNILERFSAQQFPDLHSELNLSSLELGDSALYFCASSADSRTDTQYFGPGTRLTVL.

The J gene is TRBJ2-3, the V gene TRBV27; no firm D call. The V end lost 4 bases, the J end lost 6 bases, and 11 bases lay between the germline ends. Germline CDR1 and CDR2: MNHEY and SMNVEV (reference sequence). CDR3 length equals 13 residues. This chain's CDR3 is CASSSVNLDTQYF. The DNA for the CDR3 is TGTGCCAGCAGTTCAGTAAATCTTGATACGCAGTATTTT.

The chain is built from TRBV5-6 and TRBJ1-3, with 7 bases fitting TRBD1. Trimming cost V 0 bases and J 3 bases; bases outside gene matches: 0. The CDR3 runs to 14 residues. Germline-derived CDR1 and CDR2 are SGHDT and YYEEEE. The CDR3 reads CASSLGQGGNTIYF. DNA of the CDR3: TGTGCCAGCAGCTTGGGACAGGGTGGAAACACCATATATTTT.

This clone appeared once. The chain couples TRBV7-3 to TRBJ2-3, with 9 bases matching TRBD2. The CDR3 has 15 amino acids. The germline gives CDR1 SGHTA, CDR2 FQGTGA. Trimming took 2 bases from V and 2 from J; bases not matched to a gene: 2. The CDR3 coding sequence is TGTGCCAGCAGCTTAGCGGGAGGGCCCACAGATACGCAGTATTTT. Encoded protein: CASSLAGGPTDTQYF.

The rearrangement uses TRBV14 and TRBJ2-1; 11 bases agree with TRBD1. Germline V gives CDR1 SGHDN, CDR2 FVKESK. Trimming removed 6 bases from V and 6 bases from J; junction bases left unmatched: 4. The CDR3 has 14 residues. The CDR3, as DNA: TGTGCCAGCAGGGACAGGGGGCCCCTCAATGAGCAGTTCTTC. Encoded protein: CASRDRGPLNEQFF.

V is TRBV6-6 and J is TRBJ1-1; 7 positions agree with TRBD1. The length of the CDR3 is 12 residues. Trimming took 5 bases from V and 4 from J; bases not matched to a gene: 1. Germline V gene data show CDR1 as MNHNY and CDR2 as SVGAGI (reference sequence). The CDR3 loop reads CASSPGGTEAFF. The CDR3 region has the DNA TGTGCCAGCAGTCCAGGGGGCACTGAAGCTTTCTTT.

The rearrangement uses TRBV2 and TRBJ1-5; 7 bases align to TRBD1. The J segment lost 6 bases and the V segment lost 5 bases, leaving 7 bases of the junction unmatched. The V gene's germline CDR1 is SNHLY and CDR2 FYNNEI. The CDR3 runs to 14 residues. CDR3 sequence (DNA): TGTGCCAGCAGTTCCCCACAGGGGACTCAGCCCCAGCATTTT. Encoded protein: CASSSPQGTQPQHF.

This clone was observed a handful of times. The chain has TRBV6-5 and TRBJ1-1; D call uncertain. This CDR3 has 15 residues. With 3 bases removed from V and 1 base from J, the gap between germline ends came to 12 bases. The germline V gene encodes CDR1 MNHEY and CDR2 SVGAGI. DNA for the CDR3: TGTGCCAGCAGTTATCGGGTCAGAAGGAACACTGAAGCTTTCTTT. Its translation is CASSYRVRRNTEAFF.

The rearrangement joins TRBV7-8 to TRBJ1-4, with D tentatively TRBD1 (5 bases). CDR3 length: 13 amino acids. Germline V gene sequence: CDR1 SGHVS, CDR2 FQNEAQ. V was pared by 3 bases and J by 8 bases, with 10 bases between. CDR3 in amino acids: CASSFRAEEKLFF. The CDR3 nucleotides read TGTGCCAGCAGCTTCAGGGCCGAGGAAAAACTGTTTTTT.

The chain recombines TRBV13 with TRBJ2-7; tentative D call: TRBD2 (6 bases). Germline CDR1 reads PRHDT; CDR2 reads FYEKMQ (reference sequence). CDR3 size: 14 residues. V was trimmed by 4 bases and J by 5 bases, leaving 15 bases between them. This CDR3 reads CASSWTKGLHEQYF. The CDR3 DNA sequence: TGTGCCAGCAGCTGGACTAAGGGGCTGCACGAGCAGTACTTC. The full variable domain, in which reference TRBV13 and TRBJ2-7 provide the parts outside the CDR3, is AAGVIQSPRHLIKEKRETATLKCYPIPRHDTVYWYQQGPGQDPQFLISFYEKMQSDKGSIPDRFSAQQFSDYHSELNMSSLELGDSALYFCASSWTKGLHEQYFGPGTRLTVT.

The chain employs TRBV6-1 and TRBJ2-5; possibly TRBD2 for D (6 bases). The germline V gene has CDR1 MNHNS and CDR2 SASEGT. CDR3 length: 15 amino acids. V lost 8 bases to trimming and J lost 1 base, with 17 bases between them. The CDR3 sequence is CASQGYGSFQETQYF. The CDR3 DNA sequence: TGTGCCAGCCAAGGGTACGGGAGCTTCCAAGAGACCCAGTACTTC.

This clone came up once. V and J are TRBV27 and TRBJ2-5; D possibly corresponds to TRBD1 (5 bases). CDR3 size: 20 residues. CDR1 is MNHEY and CDR2 is SMNVEV in the germline V gene (reference sequence). The V end lost 4 bases, the J end lost 6 bases, and 33 bases lay between the germline ends. DNA for the CDR3: TGTGCCAGCAGTTACCCCCGCCCCTCCGAGATCGTGGACATTCGGAAGACCCAGTACTTC. Protein: CASSYPRPSEIVDIRKTQYF.

The V and J genes are TRBV27 and TRBJ1-1; 10 nucleotides agree with TRBD1. The CDR3 length is 15 residues. J was trimmed by 2 bases and V by 5 bases; bases with no gene match: 5. The germline CDR1 and CDR2 sequences are MNHEY and SMNVEV (reference sequence). CDR3 DNA sequence: TGTGCCAGCAGTCCAAGGGACAGGGGAAACACTGAAGCTTTCTTT. It codes for CASSPRDRGNTEAFF.

This chain uses TRBV14 with TRBJ1-4; TRBD1 is a possible D gene (5 bases). The CDR3 totals 15 residues. Looked up from germline, CDR1 is SGHDN and CDR2 is FVKESK. Trimming stripped 2 bases from V and 3 bases from J, with 10 bases between. The CDR3 DNA sequence: TGTGCCAGCAGCCAACGGTCGGGGGCTAATGAAAAACTGTTTTTT. Translated, it gives CASSQRSGANEKLFF. The variable domain in full, with the rest retrieved from reference TRBV14 and TRBJ1-4, is EAGVTQFPSHSVIEKGQTVTLRCDPISGHDNLYWYRRVMGKEIKFLLHFVKESKQDESGMPNNRFLAERTGGTYSTLKVQPAELEDSGVYFCASSQRSGANEKLFFGSGTQLSVL.

The rearrangement uses TRBV27 and TRBJ2-7, with D possibly matching TRBD2 (7 bases). The CDR3 has 14 residues. With 3 bases removed from V and 6 bases from J, the gap between germline ends came to 15 bases. CDR1 is MNHEY, CDR2 SMNVEV, per germline (reference sequence). CDR3 protein: CASSLGGLSVEQYF. CDR3 DNA: TGTGCCAGCAGTTTGGGGGGGCTGTCGGTCGAGCAGTACTTC.

This clone was detected once. V usage is TRBV5-1 and J usage is TRBJ2-3; 8 bases align to TRBD2. Losses at the gene ends were 2 bases for V and 2 bases for J; bases not matched to a gene: 4. The CDR3 consists of 15 residues. Germline V lookup: CDR1 SGHRS, CDR2 YFSETQ. CDR3 loop: CASSFTGGVTDTQYF. Here the CDR3 DNA reads TGCGCCAGCAGCTTTACCGGGGGGGTCACAGATACGCAGTATTTT.

The sample holds a few counts of this clone. J is TRBJ1-5 and V is TRBV5-1, with a tentative D call TRBD1 (6 bases). V lost 3 bases to trimming and J lost 3 bases, with 10 bases between them. The CDR3 totals 14 residues. Germline values: CDR1 SGHRS, CDR2 YFSETQ. CDR3 bases: TGCGCCAGCAGCTCAGGGGACATCAATCAGCCCCAGCATTTT. Amino acid sequence: CASSSGDINQPQHF.

The chain employs TRBV19 and TRBJ2-2; 7 bases are shared with TRBD1. CDR3 length: 16 amino acids. Germline V gives CDR1 LNHDA, CDR2 SQIVND (reference sequence). Trimming at V came to 6 bases and at J to 5 bases, leaving 12 bases not matched to a gene. The CDR3 DNA sequence: TGTGCCAGTAGCCCCTCCTCGACAGGGAGAACCGGGGAGCTGTTTTTT. Translation: CASSPSSTGRTGELFF.

This sequence joins TRBV29-1 and TRBJ1-2; a possible D gene is TRBD1 (6 bases). Germline loops: CDR1 SQVTM, CDR2 ANQGSEA. The V end was cut by 4 bases, the J end by 8 bases, with 14 bases between. This CDR3 region has 12 residues. The CDR3 reads CSVVRGSKGYTF. The CDR3 DNA sequence: TGCAGCGTTGTCAGGGGCTCGAAGGGCTACACCTTC.